The 17 T cell receptor beta chains below all came from one sample that was sequenced in a study of T cells in Graves' hyperthyroidism and ophthalmopathy. The TCR beta CDR3 regions underwent amplification using RNA transcripts as the source. The primer set for the first-round RT-PCR of the TCR CDR3 was HTBI. TCRdb fed the multiplex PCR reads into MiXCR, producing one record per CDR3 protein. Of about half a million distinct CDR3 sequences in the sample, about 16% were seen once. Sequenced material: blood. The receptor set was obtained from a woman aged 30 to 39 with Graves' ophthalmopathy.

The chain joins TRBV28 to TRBJ2-7; perhaps TRBD1 as D (5 bases). Germline CDR1 and CDR2: MDHEN and SYDVKM. The CDR3 runs 14 residues. The V gene lost 6 bases and the J gene lost 5 bases, with 17 bases spanning the gap. The CDR3 bases are TGTGCCAGCAGCCCCCAAGGGGCAGAGAACGAGCAGTACTTC. Amino acid sequence: CASSPQGAENEQYF.

This clonotype came up many times. The chain is built from TRBV14 and TRBJ2-7; D remains ambiguous. The V and J ends lost 6 bases and 3 bases respectively, with 12 bases between them. This CDR3 has 13 amino acids. From germline, CDR1 is SGHDN and CDR2 FVKESK. The CDR3 sequence is CASRGELNYEQYF. CDR3 nucleotides: TGTGCCAGCAGGGGTGAATTGAACTACGAGCAGTACTTC.

The table lists this clonotype with many counts. The chain recombines TRBV12-3 or TRBV12-4 with TRBJ2-7, with 7 bases matching TRBD1. With 5 bases clipped from V and 2 bases from J, the junction kept 18 bases outside the gene matches. This CDR3 comprises 18 residues. This CDR3 reads CASSGRDSVLRGTYEQYF. CDR3 nucleotides: TGTGCCAGCAGTGGCCGGGACAGCGTACTACGGGGTACCTACGAGCAGTACTTC.

This clonotype was recorded only once. Since a much larger clone is just one base distant, this may be a read error. The chain employs TRBV7-3 and TRBJ2-1, with D possibly matching TRBD1 (7 bases). Germline V CDR1 and CDR2: SGHTA, FQGTGA. CDR3 length: 13 residues. CDR3 loop: CASSLPGGIVQVF. The DNA for the CDR3 is TGTGCCAGCAGCTTGCCAGGGGGGATCGTGCAGGTCTTC.

The chain links TRBV10-3 to TRBJ2-3; D possibly uses TRBD1 or TRBD2 (5 bases each). This CDR3 region has 15 residues. In germline, CDR1 is ENHRY, CDR2 SYGVKD. The V gene lost 6 bases and the J gene lost 0 bases, with 13 bases spanning the gap. The CDR3: CAIRAEGQSTDTQYF. CDR3 sequence (DNA): TGTGCCATCAGAGCAGAGGGGCAAAGCACAGATACGCAGTATTTT.

The chain is built from TRBV29-1 and TRBJ2-5; a weak D match, TRBD1 (5 bases). Germline CDR1 is SQVTM and CDR2 is ANQGSEA. This CDR3 has 10 amino acids. The V end lost 5 bases, the J end lost 5 bases, and 6 bases lay between the germline ends. The CDR3: CSVKGETQYF. The CDR3 DNA reads TGCAGCGTTAAGGGGGAGACCCAGTACTTC.

The table lists this clonotype with a few counts. The rearrangement links TRBV5-1 to TRBJ2-1, with 8 bases matching TRBD2. The CDR3 has 15 amino acids. Germline V gene sequence: CDR1 SGHRS, CDR2 YFSETQ. J was trimmed by 5 bases and V by 2 bases; bases with no gene match: 6. CDR3 sequence reads: CASSLMTSENNEQFF. The CDR3 DNA reads as TGCGCCAGCAGCTTAATGACTAGCGAAAACAATGAGCAGTTCTTC.

This clonotype was counted many times. The chain recombines TRBV5-8 with TRBJ2-7, with D unresolved. This CDR3 has 14 residues. Germline loops: CDR1 SGHTS, CDR2 YDEGEE. V was clipped by 3 bases and J by 3 bases, with 13 bases between them. In DNA form, the CDR3 reads TGTGCCAGCAGCTCCGAGGTAGCAGACTACGAGCAGTACTTC. Translating gives CASSSEVADYEQYF.

This chain joins TRBV29-1 and TRBJ1-2, with D perhaps matching TRBD1 (5 bases). The CDR3 is 13 residues long. Germline V gene sequence: CDR1 SQVTM, CDR2 ANQGSEA. The ends were cut back, 0 bases at V and 6 bases at J, with 11 bases in the middle. The CDR3 spells CSVEDLPGHGYTF. CDR3 DNA: TGCAGCGTTGAAGATCTTCCGGGACATGGCTACACCTTC.

For this clonotype: Being one base from a much bigger clone, this may be a read error. The chain has TRBV20-1 and TRBJ1-1; no clear D. The CDR3 spans 12 residues. Germline V gives CDR1 DFQATT, CDR2 SNEGSKA (reference sequence). The CDR3 is CSALTPNAEAFF. The DNA for the CDR3 is TGCAGTGCTTTGACACCGAACGCTGAAGCTTTCTTT.

This clonotype was seen ten or more times. This sequence joins TRBV20-1 and TRBJ2-1; D gene ambiguous. Germline CDR1 DFQATT, CDR2 SNEGSKA (reference sequence). The CDR3 runs to 13 residues. V lost 0 bases and J lost 8, with 11 bases in between. The CDR3 DNA reads as TGCAGTGCTAGAGATCTCCCTAGTTATGAGCAGTTCTTC. Protein product: CSARDLPSYEQFF.

This clonotype was counted ten times or more. The rearrangement uses TRBV29-1 and TRBJ1-2, with a tentative D call TRBD1 (6 bases). Trimming took 7 bases from V and 2 from J, leaving 8 bases between them. The germline gives CDR1 SQVTM, CDR2 ANQGSEA. This CDR3 is built from 11 residues. The DNA for the CDR3 is TGCAGCGCCGGACAGAACTATGGCTACACCTTC. Protein product: CSAGQNYGYTF. The full variable domain, rest sourced from reference TRBV29-1 and TRBJ1-2, is SAVISQKPSRDICQRGTSLTIQCQVDSQVTMMFWYRQQPGQSLTLIATANQGSEATYESGFVIDKFPISRPNLTFSTLTVSNMSPEDSSIYLCSAGQNYGYTFGSGTRLTVV.

The gene calls are TRBV30 and TRBJ2-7; 11 bases match TRBD1. Germline CDR1 is GTSNPN and CDR2 is SVGIG (reference sequence). V shed 3 bases, J shed 4 bases, and the junction held 11 bases outside the gene matches. CDR3 length equals 16 residues. The CDR3 sequence: CAWSAYRDRGLYEQYF. The CDR3 DNA sequence: TGTGCCTGGAGCGCCTACCGGGACAGGGGGTTATACGAGCAGTACTTC. The full variable domain, with the rest looked up from reference TRBV30 and TRBJ2-7, is SQTIHQWPATLVQPVGSPLSLECTVEGTSNPNLYWYRQAAGRGLQLLFYSVGIGQISSEVPQNLSASRPQDRQFILSSKKLLLSDSGFYLCAWSAYRDRGLYEQYFGPGTRLTVT.

In its sample, this clonotype was seen many times. This rearrangement joins TRBV7-2 to TRBJ2-5; 11 bases line up with TRBD2. The junction had 6 bases not matched to a gene; V was cut back by 5 bases and J by 4 bases. This CDR3 region has 15 residues. CDR1 and CDR2 from the germline V gene are SGHTA and FQGNSA. The CDR3 here is CASSLLSGRGETQYF. The CDR3, as DNA: TGTGCCAGCAGCCTACTTAGCGGGAGGGGAGAGACCCAGTACTTC.

In its sample, this clonotype was seen a few times. The genes are TRBV20-1 and TRBJ2-7; 8 bases are shared with TRBD2. CDR3 size: 17 residues. Germline loops: CDR1 DFQATT, CDR2 SNEGSKA (reference sequence). The V segment lost 3 bases and the J segment 3 bases; nucleotides outside the gene matches: 16. CDR3 in amino acids: CSASWPSGQTDYYEQYF. CDR3 coding DNA: TGCAGTGCTAGTTGGCCTAGCGGGCAGACTGATTACTACGAGCAGTACTTC.

The rearrangement joins TRBV6-5 to TRBJ2-6, with D tentatively TRBD1 (6 bases). V gave up 1 base and J gave up 4 bases, with 17 bases separating them. This CDR3 spans 18 amino acids. Per the germline V gene, CDR1 is MNHEY and CDR2 is SVGAGI. The CDR3 spells CASSYLWDTRSGANVLTF. The CDR3 DNA follows: TGTGCCAGCAGTTACTTATGGGACACCCGATCGGGGGCCAACGTCCTGACTTTC.

This clonotype was found many times. The chain combines TRBV9 with TRBJ2-2; 14 nucleotides agree with TRBD2. The germline V gene encodes CDR1 SGDLS and CDR2 YYNGEE. V gave up 3 bases and J gave up 5 bases; unmatched junction bases: 6. The CDR3 contains 17 residues. As DNA, the CDR3 is TGTGCCAGCAGCGCCCAGACTAGCGGGAGGGCGACCGGGGAGCTGTTTTTT. It encodes CASSAQTSGRATGELFF.